This T cell receptor beta chain was sequenced during a study of neurological immune-mediated disorders. Study observations and caveats: The highest TCR clonal expansion occurred in HTLV-1-associated myelopathy; multiple sclerosis fell below healthy controls.

Time point defined: longitudinal time-point 3. 5'RACE with 10-nucleotide random UMIs generated the cDNA. MiXCR was run by TCRdb on the 5' RACE reads, yielding one entry per CDR3 protein. The sample carries some 89,000 distinct CDR3 sequences, approximately 4.6% recorded once. This clonotype was counted ten times or more. Antigen: not known. The CDR3 extends over 15 amino acids. Trimming removed 3 bases from V and 4 bases from J; junction bases left unmatched: 7. Germline CDR1 DFQATT, CDR2 SNEGSKA (reference sequence). The TCR comes from a woman in her sixties with multiple sclerosis. Sequenced sample: PBMCs. V usage is TRBV20-1 and J usage is TRBJ1-5, with TRBD1 identical over 9 bases. The CDR3, as DNA: TGCAGTGCTAGCGGGGACAGGGCGGTAAATCAGCCCCAGCATTTT. Its protein is CSASGDRAVNQPQHF.